This TCR beta chain originates from a study of shared clonotypes between healthy human individuals. Germline CDR1 reads SGHRS; CDR2 reads YFSETQ. CDR3 size: 15 residues. V gave up 0 bases and J gave up 4 bases; unmatched junction bases: 4. Concerning this clone itself: Its matching antigen is unknown.

Selected positively for CCR7 and CD45RO-negative, naive CD8 cells excluded terminally differentiated effector memory CD45RA+ cells. Study-level results: The genetic and exposure-history diversity represented was limited by few donors. Non-shared clonotypes displayed generation probabilities falling below those of clonotypes present in all four donors.

Samples underwent the assay at deep level. The data were produced by immunoSEQ multiplex PCR, yet TCRdb's version contains in-frame clones alone and is incomplete. Of around 2,100,000 clones in the sample, approximately 94% were seen once. The receptor's source is a man in his late teens or twenties in good health. The rearrangement uses TRBV5-1 and TRBJ2-7, with 10 bases fitting TRBD2. Sequencing was performed on naive CD8+ T cells sorted from blood. The chain's CDR3 is CASSLGASGGYEQYF. The DNA for the CDR3 is TGCGCCAGCAGCTTGGGAGCTAGCGGGGGATACGAGCAGTACTTC.